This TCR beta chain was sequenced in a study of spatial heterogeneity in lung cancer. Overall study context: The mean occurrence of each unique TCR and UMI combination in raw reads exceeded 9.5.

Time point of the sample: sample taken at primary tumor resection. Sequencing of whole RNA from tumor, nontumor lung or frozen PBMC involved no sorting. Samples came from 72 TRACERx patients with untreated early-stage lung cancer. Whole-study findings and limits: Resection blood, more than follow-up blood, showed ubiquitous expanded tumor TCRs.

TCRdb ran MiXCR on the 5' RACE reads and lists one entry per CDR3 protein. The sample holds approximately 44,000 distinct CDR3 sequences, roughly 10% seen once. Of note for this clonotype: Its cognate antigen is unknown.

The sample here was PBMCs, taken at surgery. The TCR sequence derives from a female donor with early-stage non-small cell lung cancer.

CDR3 sequence (DNA): TGTGCCAGCAGCTTAGGGACAACCCCCCAGCATTTT. Translated: CASSLGTTPQHF. This chain links TRBV7-2 with TRBJ1-5, with D perhaps TRBD1 (5 bases). Germline values: CDR1 SGHTA, CDR2 FQGNSA. V lost 1 base, J lost 10 bases, and 8 bases lay in between. This CDR3 has 12 residues.